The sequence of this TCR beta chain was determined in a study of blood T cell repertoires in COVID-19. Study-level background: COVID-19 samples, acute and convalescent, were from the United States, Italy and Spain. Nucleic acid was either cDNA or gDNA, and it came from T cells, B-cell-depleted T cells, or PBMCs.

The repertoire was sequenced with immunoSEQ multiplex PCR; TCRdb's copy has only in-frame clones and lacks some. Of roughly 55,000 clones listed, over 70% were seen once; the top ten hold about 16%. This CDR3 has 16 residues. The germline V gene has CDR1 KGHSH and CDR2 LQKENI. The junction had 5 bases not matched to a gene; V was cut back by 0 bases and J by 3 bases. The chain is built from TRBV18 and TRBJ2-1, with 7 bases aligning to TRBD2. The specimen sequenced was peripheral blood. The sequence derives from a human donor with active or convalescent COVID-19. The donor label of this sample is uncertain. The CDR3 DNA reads TGTGCCAGCTCACCACCGGTGGCTAGCGGCTACAATGAGCAGTTCTTC. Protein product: CASSPPVASGYNEQFF.